The clone carrying this TCR beta chain was recorded at least ten times. This sample was taken from a study of kidney transplant recipient with SARS-CoV-2 infection. TCRdb ran MiXCR on the reads and lists one entry per CDR3 protein. The data show 200,000 to 300,000 distinct CDR3 sequences, 29% seen once. The germline V and J ends were trimmed by 5 bases and 7 bases, with 23 bases remaining between them. CDR1 is LNHDA, CDR2 SQIVND, per germline (reference sequence). The CDR3 covers 17 residues. This TCR was recovered from a male patient aged 25-45 years who had COVID-19 and was a kidney transplant recipient. Some T cells may have come from the graft donor. The specimen comprised a blood sample, sampled at baseline and around day 110 from a kidney transplant recipient. The rearrangement links TRBV19 to TRBJ1-4; D gene uncertain. The CDR3, as DNA: TGTGCCAGTAGTTTATCCGGAACCGGGAGTTGGGGTGAAAAACTGTTTTTT. It specifies CASSLSGTGSWGEKLFF.